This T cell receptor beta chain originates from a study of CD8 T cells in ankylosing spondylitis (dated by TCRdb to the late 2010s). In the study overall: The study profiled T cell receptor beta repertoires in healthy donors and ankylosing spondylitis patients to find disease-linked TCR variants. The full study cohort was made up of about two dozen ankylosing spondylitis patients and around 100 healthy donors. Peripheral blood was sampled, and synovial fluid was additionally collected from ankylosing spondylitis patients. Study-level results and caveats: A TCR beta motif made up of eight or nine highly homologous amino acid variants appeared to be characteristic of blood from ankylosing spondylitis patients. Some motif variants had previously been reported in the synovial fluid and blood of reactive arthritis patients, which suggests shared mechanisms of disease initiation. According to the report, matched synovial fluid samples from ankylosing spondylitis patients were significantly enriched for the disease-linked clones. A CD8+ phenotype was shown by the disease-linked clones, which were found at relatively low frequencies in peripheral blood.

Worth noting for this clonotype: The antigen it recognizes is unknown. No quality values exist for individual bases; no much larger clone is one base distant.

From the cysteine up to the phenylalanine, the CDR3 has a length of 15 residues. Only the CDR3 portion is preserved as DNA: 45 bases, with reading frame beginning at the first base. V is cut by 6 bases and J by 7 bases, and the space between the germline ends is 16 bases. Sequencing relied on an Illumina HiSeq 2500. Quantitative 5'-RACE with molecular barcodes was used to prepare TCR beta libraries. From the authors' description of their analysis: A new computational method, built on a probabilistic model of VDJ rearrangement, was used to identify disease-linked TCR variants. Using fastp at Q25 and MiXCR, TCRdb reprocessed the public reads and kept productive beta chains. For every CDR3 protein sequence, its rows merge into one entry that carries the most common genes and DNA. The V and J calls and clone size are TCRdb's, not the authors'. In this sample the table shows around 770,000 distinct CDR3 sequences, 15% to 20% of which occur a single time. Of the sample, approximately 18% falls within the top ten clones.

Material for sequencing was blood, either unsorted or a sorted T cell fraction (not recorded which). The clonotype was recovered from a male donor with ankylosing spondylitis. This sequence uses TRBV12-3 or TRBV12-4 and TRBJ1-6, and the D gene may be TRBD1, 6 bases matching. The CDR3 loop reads CASSNRESRNSPLHF. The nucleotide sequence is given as TGTGCCAGCAGCAACAGGGAGTCGCGGAATTCACCCCTCCACTTT.